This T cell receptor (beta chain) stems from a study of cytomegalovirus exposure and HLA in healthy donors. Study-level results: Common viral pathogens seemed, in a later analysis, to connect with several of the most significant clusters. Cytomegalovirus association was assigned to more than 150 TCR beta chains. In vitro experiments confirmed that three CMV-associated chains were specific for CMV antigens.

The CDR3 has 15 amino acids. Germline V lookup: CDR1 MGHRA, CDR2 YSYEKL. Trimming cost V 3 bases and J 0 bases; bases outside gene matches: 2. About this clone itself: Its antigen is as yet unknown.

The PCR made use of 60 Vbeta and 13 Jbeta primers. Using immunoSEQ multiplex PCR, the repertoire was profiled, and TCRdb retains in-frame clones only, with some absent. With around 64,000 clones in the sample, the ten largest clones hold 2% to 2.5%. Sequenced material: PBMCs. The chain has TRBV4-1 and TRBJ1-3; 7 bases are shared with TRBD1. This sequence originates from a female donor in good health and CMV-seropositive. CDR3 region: CASSQTGTSGNTIYF. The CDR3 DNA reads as TGCGCCAGCAGCCAGACAGGGACCTCTGGAAACACCATATATTTT.